These 14 T cell receptor beta chains were sequenced from one sample in a study of regulatory T cells in long-lasting Graves disease. As to time point: persistent/refractory GD, antithyroid drugs over 5 years with positive TRAb. After RNA was extracted from PBMCs, the TCR library was made from it. iRepertoire HTBI primers and Arm-PCR of CDR3 regions built TCR beta libraries. TCRdb passed the multiplex PCR reads through MiXCR, listing each CDR3 protein once. The sample has roughly 400,000 distinct CDR3 sequences, about 21% seen once; the top ten hold 13% to 15%. The sequences come from peripheral blood mononuclear cells (PBMCs), collected when the disease was refractory, from a patient treated with antithyroid drugs. Receptors originate from a female donor with Graves disease.

CDR3 sequence reads: CAISESSGSYSSYEQYF. The CDR3 region has the DNA TGTGCCATCAGTGAGTCCAGCGGGAGTTACAGCTCCTACGAGCAGTACTTC. The genes are TRBV10-3 and TRBJ2-7, with 8 bases that match TRBD2. This CDR3 has 17 amino acids. The germline CDR1 and CDR2 sequences are ENHRY and SYGVKD. J gave up 0 bases and V 0 bases, and 7 bases lay outside the gene matches.

Concerning this clonotype itself: A much larger clone differs by one base, so this may be a read error. The CDR3, as DNA: TGTGCCACCAGTGATTTTGGACAGACCTATGGCTACATCTTC. This sequence encodes CATSDFGQTYGYIF. The chain carries TRBV24-1 and TRBJ1-2, with D possibly matching TRBD1 (6 bases). Looked up from germline, CDR1 is KGHDR and CDR2 is SFDVKD. The CDR3 spans 14 residues.

Details on this clonotype: The germline gene is not matched at one end of the junction; a read error may be the cause. The J gene is TRBJ2-3, the V gene TRBV29-1, with 8 positions matching TRBD1. Germline loops: CDR1 SQVTM, CDR2 ANQGSEA. The CDR3 is 11 residues long. The CDR3 spells CSVNEPGQDMF. CDR3 nucleotide sequence: TGCAGCGTCAATGAACCGGGACAGGACATGTTT.

V is TRBV15 and J is TRBJ2-1; TRBD2 agrees at 7 bases. Trimming cost V 0 bases and J 4 bases; bases outside gene matches: 6. Germline V CDR1 and CDR2: LNHNV, YYDKDF (reference sequence). The CDR3 has 16 residues. The CDR3, as DNA: TGTGCCACCAGCAGAGATCTAGCGGTCGCTTACAATGAGCAGTTCTTC. Residues: CATSRDLAVAYNEQFF.

This clonotype was seen ten or more times. The chain uses TRBV28 and TRBJ2-7, with 7 bases aligning to TRBD1. Germline V gene data show CDR1 as MDHEN and CDR2 as SYDVKM. The CDR3 covers 15 residues. With 6 bases clipped from V and 0 bases from J, the junction kept 8 bases outside the gene matches. The CDR3 DNA reads as TGTGCCAGCAGAGCCTCCGGGGACAGCTCCTACGAGCAGTACTTC. Encoded protein: CASRASGDSSYEQYF.

In regard to this clonotype: One base separates it from a far larger clone, so it is likely a read error. The chain has TRBV28 and TRBJ2-7, with D perhaps being TRBD1 or TRBD2 (5 bases each). CDR1 and CDR2 from the germline V gene are MDHEN and SYDVKM. The V end lost 5 bases, the J end lost 4 bases, and 18 bases lay between the germline ends. This CDR3 is 15 amino acids long. The CDR3 reads CASSDGGTGAYEQYF. CDR3 DNA sequence: TGTGCCAGCAGTGACGGTGGGACCGGGGCTTACGAGCAGTACTTC.

V usage is TRBV27 and J usage is TRBJ2-3; no reliable D call. Germline CDR1 MNHEY, CDR2 SMNVEV (reference sequence). Trimming left V 4 bases short and J 0 bases short, with 11 bases between. This CDR3 contains 15 residues. DNA of the CDR3: TGTGCCAGCAGTTCACAGCCGACAAGCACAGATACGCAGTATTTT. Encoded protein: CASSSQPTSTDTQYF.

This clonotype was detected a few times. The genes are TRBV24-1 and TRBJ2-6; no clear D gene. Germline-derived CDR1 and CDR2 are KGHDR and SFDVKD. CDR3 size: 18 residues. The V gene lost 2 bases and the J gene lost 0 bases, with 13 bases spanning the gap. CDR3 amino acids: CATSDSPRSPSGANVLTF. As DNA, the CDR3 is TGTGCCACCAGTGATTCGCCCAGATCCCCCTCTGGGGCCAACGTCCTGACTTTC.

This clonotype was seen a few times. The chain couples TRBV12-3 or TRBV12-4 to TRBJ2-2; D gene ambiguous. The V end was cut by 8 bases, the J end by 11 bases, with 18 bases between. The CDR3 sequence is 13 residues long. CDR3 region: CASGQSVMIELFF. Written as DNA, the CDR3 is TGTGCCAGCGGTCAATCTGTTATGATAGAGCTGTTTTTT.

This clonotype was seen many times. J is TRBJ1-2 and V is TRBV6-6; a weak D match, TRBD1 (5 bases). Germline CDR1 and CDR2: MNHNY and SVGAGI (reference sequence). V was clipped by 0 bases and J by 7 bases, with 15 bases between them. CDR3 length: 15 amino acids. The CDR3 nucleotides read TGTGCCAGCAGTTACTCGGAGGGGCAGGTCGGTGGCTACACCTTC. This gives the protein CASSYSEGQVGGYTF.

V usage is TRBV14 and J usage is TRBJ2-5; TRBD1 agrees at 12 bases. Trimming at V came to 8 bases and at J to 0 bases, leaving 13 bases not matched to a gene. CDR1 and CDR2 (germline): SGHDN, FVKESK. CDR3 length: 18 amino acids. This CDR3 is CASSSRTGTGGNQETQYF. The CDR3 DNA follows: TGTGCCAGCTCCTCACGAACCGGGACAGGGGGCAACCAAGAGACCCAGTACTTC.

A single count supports this clonotype. The chain couples TRBV20-1 to TRBJ2-7, with 9 bases identical to TRBD2. The CDR3 has 14 amino acids. Germline lookup yields CDR1 DFQATT and CDR2 SNEGSKA (reference sequence). The trim removed 4 bases at V and 4 bases at J, leaving 8 bases unmatched. The CDR3 protein is CSATSGTSIYEQYF. The CDR3 region has the DNA TGCAGTGCTACCTCCGGGACTAGCATTTACGAGCAGTACTTC.

V gene TRBV28 combines with J gene TRBJ2-1; 8 bases match TRBD1. V gave up 7 bases and J gave up 7 bases; unmatched junction bases: 9. Germline CDR1 and CDR2: MDHEN and SYDVKM. This CDR3 spans 14 amino acids. CDR3 protein: CASNSQGARNEQFF. The CDR3 nucleotides read TGTGCCAGCAACTCGCAGGGGGCGCGGAATGAGCAGTTCTTC.

This clonotype was seen many times. The chain is built from TRBV2 and TRBJ2-2, with D perhaps being TRBD1 or TRBD2 (5 bases each). V gave up 2 bases and J gave up 3 bases, with 10 bases separating them. The CDR3 totals 15 residues. Germline CDR1 reads SNHLY; CDR2 reads FYNNEI. In DNA form, the CDR3 reads TGTGCCAGCAGTGAATTCAGGGACCACACCGGGGAGCTGTTTTTT. The encoded protein is CASSEFRDHTGELFF.